These 27 T cell receptor beta chains came from one sample sequenced in a study of OX40 agonist ivuxolimab in advanced cancers. Profiled with immunoSEQ multiplex PCR; TCRdb holds only in-frame clones, not every one. The sample records under 7,500 clones, roughly 90% being singletons. The sample in question was CD4+ or CD8+ T cells sorted from blood, obtained in a trial of the OX40 agonist ivuxolimab. Every receptor here comes from an adult with an advanced solid tumor such as melanoma, head and neck, liver or kidney cancer.

V usage is TRBV7-8 and J usage is TRBJ1-3; D uncertain. CDR3 size: 16 residues. CDR1 is SGHVS, CDR2 FQNEAQ, per germline. With 2 bases removed from V and 5 bases from J, the gap between germline ends came to 16 bases. CDR3 DNA: TGTGCCAGCAGCTTAAACAGAAGTATATTTAGAAACACCATATATTTT. Its translation is CASSLNRSIFRNTIYF. The entire variable domain, with the rest obtained from reference TRBV7-8 and TRBJ1-3, is as follows: GAGVSQSPRYKVAKRGQDVALRCDPISGHVSLFWYQQALGQGPEFLTYFQNEAQLDKSGLPSDRFFAERPEGSVSTLKIQRTQQEDSAVYLCASSLNRSIFRNTIYFGEGSWLTVV.

This chain links TRBV19 with TRBJ2-1; 8 nucleotides match TRBD2. V lost 9 bases to trimming and J lost 1 base; unmatched junction nucleotides: 8. Germline CDR1 reads LNHDA; CDR2 reads SQIVND (reference sequence). The CDR3 is made up of 15 amino acids. CDR3 loop: CASTSGAHSYNEQFF. The DNA of the CDR3 is TGTGCCAGCACTAGCGGAGCACATTCCTACAATGAGCAGTTCTTC. Based on the CDR3 plus reference TRBV19 and TRBJ2-1, the full variable domain is DGGITQSPKYLFRKEGQNVTLSCEQNLNHDAMYWYRQDPGQGLRLIYYSQIVNDFQKGDIAEGYSVSREKKESFPLTVTSAQKNPTAFYLCASTSGAHSYNEQFFGPGTRLTVL.

The DNA of the CDR3 is TGTGCCAGCAGCTTAGATTCCAATGAGCAGTTCTTC. It is translated as CASSLDSNEQFF. This chain uses TRBV7-9 with TRBJ2-1; D call uncertain. The germline CDR1 and CDR2 sequences are SEHNR and FQNEAQ (reference sequence). CDR3 length: 12 amino acids. Trimming shortened V by 1 base and J by 6 bases, and 4 bases separated the two germline ends.

A single count supports this clone. This sequence joins TRBV28 and TRBJ1-5; 9 positions match TRBD1. Trimming took 5 bases from V and 3 from J; bases not matched to a gene: 5. The CDR3 is 15 amino acids. The germline gives CDR1 MDHEN, CDR2 SYDVKM. The CDR3 DNA reads as TGTGCCAGCAGTCCGGACAGGGGACCCAATCAGCCCCAGCATTTT. This translates into CASSPDRGPNQPQHF.

The rearrangement joins TRBV5-1 to TRBJ2-2; D unclear. Trimming took off 0 bases at V and 7 bases at J, with 7 bases between the two ends. Germline V lookup: CDR1 SGHRS, CDR2 YFSETQ. This CDR3 contains 13 residues. The CDR3: CASSLDFSGELFF. CDR3 DNA sequence: TGCGCCAGCAGCTTGGATTTTAGCGGGGAGCTGTTTTTT.

The DNA of the CDR3 is TGTGCCAGCAGCCCCATCCTAGCGGGAGGGCCGATGGATGAGCAGTTCTTC. It codes for CASSPILAGGPMDEQFF. The V gene is TRBV7-8, the J gene TRBJ2-1; 12 bases map to TRBD2. In germline, CDR1 is SGHVS, CDR2 FQNEAQ. The V gene end was trimmed by 5 bases and the J gene end by 8 bases; junction bases not matched to a gene: 13. This CDR3 has 17 residues.

The chain employs TRBV1 and TRBJ2-7; the D segment call TRBD1 is taken from the table without a DNA check. TRBV1 is flagged as a pseudogene. This CDR3 is 18 amino acids long. The CDR3 DNA sequence: TGCACCAGCAGCCCACGTGGGACAGGGAAGGACCGGAGCGACGAGCAGTACTTC. This sequence encodes CTSSPRGTGKDRSDEQYF.

V and J are TRBV11-2 and TRBJ1-1, with D perhaps matching TRBD1 (5 bases). CDR1 and CDR2 (germline): SGHAT, FQNNGV. This CDR3 region has 13 residues. V lost 5 bases, J lost 7 bases, and 14 bases lay in between. In DNA, the CDR3 is TGTGCCAGCAGCCCCGTGGGGGATCTTGAAGCTTTCTTT. Protein sequence: CASSPVGDLEAFF.

The chain employs TRBV28 and TRBJ2-1, with 10 nucleotides matching TRBD1. The junction had 3 bases not matched to a gene; V was cut back by 2 bases and J by 2 bases. The germline V gene has CDR1 MDHEN and CDR2 SYDVKM. The CDR3 covers 16 residues. The CDR3: CASSLVGTGAYNEQFF. CDR3 nucleotide sequence: TGTGCCAGCAGTTTAGTCGGGACAGGGGCCTACAATGAGCAGTTCTTC.

V usage is TRBV2 and J usage is TRBJ2-4; D is ambiguous. V lost 3 bases, J lost 0 bases, and 12 bases lay in between. This CDR3 has 16 residues. Looked up from germline, CDR1 is SNHLY and CDR2 is FYNNEI. The CDR3 reads CASSESVFIAKNIQYF. CDR3 DNA: TGTGCCAGCAGTGAGTCAGTTTTCATAGCCAAAAACATTCAGTACTTC.

The chain links TRBV27 to TRBJ1-5; possible D gene TRBD1, 6 bases. Germline-derived CDR1 and CDR2 are MNHEY and SMNVEV (reference sequence). V was shortened by 5 bases and J by 1 base, with 12 bases between the two germline ends. The CDR3 extends over 15 amino acids. CDR3 residues: CASSLTTGSNQPQHF. As DNA, the CDR3 is TGTGCCAGCAGTCTAACCACAGGGAGCAATCAGCCCCAGCATTTT.

This rearrangement joins TRBV5-4 to TRBJ1-6; tentatively, D is TRBD1 (6 bases). The CDR3 sequence is 17 residues long. Germline V gene lookup returns CDR1 SGHNT and CDR2 YYREEE (reference sequence). Trimming left V 1 base short and J 8 bases short, with 19 bases between. The CDR3 DNA reads as TGTGCCAGCAGCTTGTATCGCCCGGGGGGCCCTCATTCACCCCTCCACTTT. Translation gives CASSLYRPGGPHSPLHF.

The rearrangement uses TRBV5-1 and TRBJ2-1; possible D gene TRBD2, 5 bases. CDR1 and CDR2 (germline): SGHRS, YFSETQ. V was shortened by 2 bases and J by 0 bases, with 6 bases between the two germline ends. The CDR3 totals 14 residues. The CDR3 region is CASSLTSSYNEQFF. CDR3 nucleotides: TGCGCCAGCAGCTTAACTAGCTCCTACAATGAGCAGTTCTTC.

J is TRBJ2-1 and V is TRBV5-1, with 11 bases aligning to TRBD2. Germline values: CDR1 SGHRS, CDR2 YFSETQ. V lost 4 bases to trimming and J lost 6 bases; unmatched junction nucleotides: 3. CDR3 length equals 14 residues. The chain's CDR3 is CASSPGLAGNEQFF. CDR3 sequence (DNA): TGCGCCAGCAGCCCCGGACTAGCGGGCAATGAGCAGTTCTTC.

By share, this clone ranks as large. The chain employs TRBV11-3 and TRBJ2-7; no definite D call. The CDR3 has 14 residues. CDR1 and CDR2 (germline): SGHNT, YENEEA. Trimming took off 1 base at V and 3 bases at J, with 10 bases between the two ends. The CDR3 DNA sequence: TGTGCCAGCAGCTTAGCCGGCTTGGGCTACGAGCAGTACTTC. Protein: CASSLAGLGYEQYF.

The chain combines TRBV6-1 with TRBJ2-1; D may match TRBD1 or TRBD2 (6 bases each). Germline CDR1 is MNHNS and CDR2 is SASEGT. V lost 4 bases, J lost 8 bases, and 18 bases lay in between. The CDR3 has 15 residues. The chain's CDR3 is CASSVLRGGGDEQFF. The CDR3 DNA reads TGTGCCAGCAGTGTCCTTCGAGGGGGAGGCGATGAGCAGTTCTTC.

This chain links TRBV27 with TRBJ2-6; D may be TRBD2 (5 bases). The V end was cut by 2 bases, the J end by 2 bases, with 7 bases between. The CDR3 is 15 residues long. Germline V gives CDR1 MNHEY, CDR2 SMNVEV (reference sequence). The DNA of the CDR3 is TGTGCCAGCAGTTTAGGAGGAGCTGGGGCCAACGTCCTGACTTTC. Translation gives CASSLGGAGANVLTF.

The genes are TRBV9 and TRBJ1-3, with a weak D call TRBD1 (5 bases). CDR1 SGDLS and CDR2 YYNGEE come from the germline V gene. Between the trimmed V and J ends, which lost 4 bases and 4 bases, there was a span of 12 bases. The CDR3 has 14 amino acids. CDR3 residues: CASSPEGWGNTIYF. CDR3 DNA: TGTGCCAGCAGCCCTGAGGGGTGGGGAAACACCATATATTTT.

This clone is classed as medium-sized (0.01 to 0.1%). The gene calls are TRBV7-3 and TRBJ2-5; 9 nucleotides match TRBD1. Per germline, CDR1 SGHTA and CDR2 FQGTGA. The CDR3 is 15 residues long. The V gene end was trimmed by 0 bases and the J gene end by 4 bases; junction bases not matched to a gene: 3. Here the CDR3 DNA reads TGTGCCAGCAGCTTAACATGGACAGGGGCAGAGACCCAGTACTTC. Amino acids: CASSLTWTGAETQYF.

This clone was seen a few times. This chain joins TRBV19 and TRBJ2-2; tentative D call: TRBD2 (5 bases). This CDR3 has 12 amino acids. V was cut by 6 bases and J by 5 bases, with 7 bases left in between. The V gene's germline CDR1 is LNHDA and CDR2 SQIVND (reference sequence). The CDR3 sequence is CASSGDTGELFF. The CDR3 nucleotides read TGTGCCAGTAGCGGGGATACCGGGGAGCTGTTTTTT.

The chain combines TRBV5-1 with TRBJ2-3; 10 bases fit TRBD2. Germline V gene sequence: CDR1 SGHRS, CDR2 YFSETQ. The CDR3 has 16 residues. V lost 0 bases to trimming and J lost 4 bases; unmatched junction nucleotides: 5. The DNA of the CDR3 is TGCGCCAGCAGCTTGGCTAGCGGGAGTGGCGCAGATACGCAGTATTTT. Translation: CASSLASGSGADTQYF.

This chain joins TRBV5-6 and TRBJ2-1; no clear D. CDR1 and CDR2 from the germline V gene are SGHDT and YYEEEE. The CDR3 totals 15 residues. The V end lost 1 base, the J end lost 0 bases, and 8 bases lay between the germline ends. The CDR3 region is CASSLLEHSYNEQFF. DNA of the CDR3: TGTGCCAGCAGCTTGCTCGAGCACTCCTACAATGAGCAGTTCTTC.

The chain links TRBV9 to TRBJ1-1; D gene uncertain. Germline V gives CDR1 SGDLS, CDR2 YYNGEE. V was cut by 4 bases and J by 0 bases, with 13 bases left in between. The CDR3 is 15 amino acids. CDR3 nucleotides: TGTGCCAGCAGCATAATGGACCAAATGAACACTGAAGCTTTCTTT. Amino acids: CASSIMDQMNTEAFF.

This sequence joins TRBV10-1 and TRBJ2-7; no firm D call. The CDR3 consists of 13 residues. Germline CDR1 WNHNN, CDR2 SYGVQD (reference sequence). Trimming cost V 5 bases and J 5 bases, with 13 bases left between them. The CDR3: CASSPLGADEQYF. In DNA, the CDR3 is TGCGCCAGCAGTCCCTTAGGAGCTGACGAGCAGTACTTC.

V is TRBV7-8 and J is TRBJ1-2; D is unclear. CDR1 is SGHVS and CDR2 is FQNEAQ in the germline V gene. The CDR3 contains 16 residues. The V and J ends lost 5 bases and 2 bases respectively, with 18 bases between them. The CDR3 DNA sequence: TGTGCCAGCAGCGGAAGGGAGTTTGGCTCCAACTATGGCTACACCTTC. Its protein product is CASSGREFGSNYGYTF.

The chain is built from TRBV2 and TRBJ2-2; D gene unclear. Germline assignment: CDR1 SNHLY and CDR2 FYNNEI. V gave up 4 bases and J gave up 0 bases, with 3 bases separating them. There are 13 residues in the CDR3. The CDR3 reads CASSAPNTGELFF. Written as DNA, the CDR3 is TGTGCCAGCAGTGCCCCGAACACCGGGGAGCTGTTTTTT.

V and J are TRBV7-6 and TRBJ2-7; TRBD1 agrees at 9 bases. This CDR3 has 15 amino acids. The V gene's germline CDR1 is SGHVS and CDR2 FNYEAQ. V was clipped by 5 bases and J by 2 bases; unmatched bases: 7. The CDR3 DNA is TGTGCCAGCAGCCTGGGACAGGGCCCCACCTACGAGCAGTACTTC. This sequence encodes CASSLGQGPTYEQYF.